This T cell receptor (beta chain) comes out of a study of CD8 T cells in ankylosing spondylitis (dated by TCRdb to 2017 to 2019). For the study in its entirety: T cell receptor beta repertoires were profiled in healthy donors and ankylosing spondylitis patients so that disease-linked TCR variants could be found. In total, the full study cohort was made up of about 110 healthy donors and more than 20 ankylosing spondylitis patients. Samples of peripheral blood were taken, and for ankylosing spondylitis patients, synovial fluid was collected as well.

Including cysteine and phenylalanine, the CDR3 has 13 amino acids. The read is trimmed to its CDR3 DNA, 39 bases read in frame from base 1. The germline V gene provides CDR1 SGHRS and CDR2 YFSETQ. V is pared back by 3 bases and J by 5 bases, with 12 bases lying between the germline termini. Reads for this sample came from an Illumina HiSeq 2500. Quantitative 5'-RACE with molecular barcodes was used to prepare TCR beta libraries. On the study's bioinformatics: Disease-linked TCR variants were identified with a new computational method built on a probabilistic model of VDJ rearrangement. TCRdb reran the public reads through fastp at Q25 and MiXCR, keeping productive beta chains. A single entry per CDR3 protein holds the most common genes and DNA from its merged rows. Here the V and J calls rest on TCRdb's processing, not on the authors' analysis. This sample holds 750,000 to 850,000 distinct CDR3 sequences; 10% to 15% were observed only once. Approximately 0.51% of the sample comes from the top ten.

To note about this clonotype: Its cognate antigen has yet to be identified. Per-base quality was not reported, and no clone a single base away is much larger than it.

Results the study describes overall, beyond this receptor: According to the report, matched synovial fluid samples from ankylosing spondylitis patients were significantly enriched for the disease-linked clones. The disease-linked clones showed a CD8+ phenotype and occurred at relatively low frequencies in peripheral blood. A TCR beta motif of 8 or 9 highly homologous amino acid variants appeared characteristic of blood from ankylosing spondylitis patients. Some motif variants were previously reported in synovial fluid and blood of reactive arthritis patients, suggesting common disease-initiation mechanisms.

The rearranged segments are TRBV5-1 and TRBJ2-7; the D gene is perhaps TRBD1 or TRBD2, as each covers 6 bases. Sample: blood, either unsorted or a sorted T cell fraction (not recorded which). The receptor comes from a male donor with ankylosing spondylitis. For the CDR3, the sequence is CASSWGAGDEQYF. The bases are TGCGCCAGCAGCTGGGGGGCTGGGGACGAGCAGTACTTC.